This is a list of T cell receptor beta chains from one sample in a study of cytomegalovirus exposure and HLA in healthy donors. Only in-frame clones appear in the TCRdb table, and some are missing; sequencing was by immunoSEQ multiplex PCR. The sample includes 200,000 to 250,000 clones, around 86% seen only once; the top ten take 1.5% to 2.5%. Sequenced: PBMCs. The receptor set was obtained from a woman younger than 30 in good health and CMV-seropositive. The CDR3 runs from the conserved cysteine through the conserved F or W. The D gene is left open where the match is weak. Only part of the rows carry a size: once, few, many, or a class if the clone is expanded.

d_call	v_call	j_call	clone_size	cdr3_length	cdr3_aa	cdr3_nt
TRBD1	TRBV27	TRBJ2-1	NA	16	CASSFPGTGVYNEQFF	TGTGCCAGCAGTTTCCCCGGGACAGGGGTATACAATGAGCAGTTCTTC
TRBD1	TRBV6-5	TRBJ2-7	NA	14	CASSYGQGSYEQYF	TGTGCCAGCAGTTACGGACAGGGATCCTACGAGCAGTACTTC
TRBD1	TRBV6-5	TRBJ2-7	NA	15	CASSSRDRVSYEQYF	TGTGCCAGCAGTTCCCGGGACAGGGTATCCTACGAGCAGTACTTC
NA	TRBV18	TRBJ1-2	NA	15	CASSPPRETSYGYTF	TGTGCCAGCTCACCACCAAGGGAGACCAGCTATGGCTACACCTTC
NA	TRBV18	TRBJ1-5	NA	15	CASSPFRGSNQPQHF	TGTGCCAGCTCACCATTCAGGGGTAGCAATCAGCCCCAGCATTTT
TRBD2	TRBV4-1	TRBJ2-2	once	20	CASSQVPIAGGLANTGELFF	TGCGCCAGCAGCCAAGTGCCCATAGCGGGAGGACTCGCGAACACCGGGGAGCTGTTTTTT
TRBD1	TRBV27	TRBJ1-4	NA	17	CASSPLPGQGDLQRLFF	TGTGCCAGCAGTCCCTTGCCGGGACAGGGGGACCTTCAGAGGCTGTTTTTT
TRBD2	TRBV7-7	TRBJ2-7	NA	14	CASSPGAGRYEQYF	TGTGCTAGCAGCCCGGGAGCGGGACGCTACGAGCAGTACTTC
TRBD1	TRBV27	TRBJ2-3	NA	17	CASSPHRGIGRTDTQYF	TGTGCCAGCAGTCCCCACAGGGGGATCGGTCGCACAGATACGCAGTATTTT
TRBD1	TRBV9	TRBJ2-1	once	15	CASSPLDRVHGEQFF	TGTGCCAGCAGCCCTCTGGACAGGGTACACGGTGAGCAGTTCTTC
TRBD1	TRBV19	TRBJ1-2	NA	15	CASSIQQGIDYGYTF	TGTGCCAGTAGTATCCAACAGGGGATAGACTATGGCTACACCTTC
NA	TRBV30	TRBJ2-2	NA	14	CAWSSGQYTGELFF	TGTGCCTGGAGTTCCGGACAGTACACCGGGGAGCTGTTTTTT
NA	TRBV14	TRBJ2-5	NA	15	CASSRILAGSETQYF	TGTGCCAGCAGCCGGATACTAGCCGGTTCTGAGACCCAGTACTTC
TRBD2	TRBV5-1	TRBJ2-1	NA	16	CASSSRTSGDYNEQFF	TGCGCCAGCAGCTCTCGGACTAGCGGAGACTACAATGAGCAGTTCTTC